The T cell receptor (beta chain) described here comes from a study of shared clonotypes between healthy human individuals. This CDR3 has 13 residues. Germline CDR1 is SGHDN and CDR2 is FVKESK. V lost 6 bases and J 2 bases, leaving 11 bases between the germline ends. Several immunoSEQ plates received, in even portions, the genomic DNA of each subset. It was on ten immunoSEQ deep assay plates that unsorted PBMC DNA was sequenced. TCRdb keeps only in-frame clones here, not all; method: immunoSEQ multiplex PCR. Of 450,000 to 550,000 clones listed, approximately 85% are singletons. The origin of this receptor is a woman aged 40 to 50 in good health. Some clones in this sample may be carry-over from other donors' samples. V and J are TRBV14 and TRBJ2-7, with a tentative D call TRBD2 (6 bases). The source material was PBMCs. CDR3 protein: CASSSSVTYEQYF. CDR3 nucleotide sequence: TGTGCCAGCAGTTCTAGCGTCACCTACGAGCAGTACTTC.